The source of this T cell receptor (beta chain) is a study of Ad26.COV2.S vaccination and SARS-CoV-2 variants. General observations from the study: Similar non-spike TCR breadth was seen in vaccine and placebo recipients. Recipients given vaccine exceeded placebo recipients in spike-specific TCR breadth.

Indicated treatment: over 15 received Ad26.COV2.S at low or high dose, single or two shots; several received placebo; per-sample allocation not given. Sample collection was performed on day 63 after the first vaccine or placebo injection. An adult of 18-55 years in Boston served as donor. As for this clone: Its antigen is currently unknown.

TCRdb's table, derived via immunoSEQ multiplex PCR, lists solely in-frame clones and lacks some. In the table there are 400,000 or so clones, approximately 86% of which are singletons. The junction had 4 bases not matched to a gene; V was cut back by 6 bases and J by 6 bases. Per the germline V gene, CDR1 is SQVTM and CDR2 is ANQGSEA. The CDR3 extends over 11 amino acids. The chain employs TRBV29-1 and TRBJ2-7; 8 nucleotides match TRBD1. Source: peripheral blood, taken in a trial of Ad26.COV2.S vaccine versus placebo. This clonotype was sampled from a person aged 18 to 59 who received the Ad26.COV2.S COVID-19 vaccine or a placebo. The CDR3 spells CSVADRGEQYF. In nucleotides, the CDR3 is TGCAGCGTGGCTGACAGGGGCGAGCAGTACTTC.